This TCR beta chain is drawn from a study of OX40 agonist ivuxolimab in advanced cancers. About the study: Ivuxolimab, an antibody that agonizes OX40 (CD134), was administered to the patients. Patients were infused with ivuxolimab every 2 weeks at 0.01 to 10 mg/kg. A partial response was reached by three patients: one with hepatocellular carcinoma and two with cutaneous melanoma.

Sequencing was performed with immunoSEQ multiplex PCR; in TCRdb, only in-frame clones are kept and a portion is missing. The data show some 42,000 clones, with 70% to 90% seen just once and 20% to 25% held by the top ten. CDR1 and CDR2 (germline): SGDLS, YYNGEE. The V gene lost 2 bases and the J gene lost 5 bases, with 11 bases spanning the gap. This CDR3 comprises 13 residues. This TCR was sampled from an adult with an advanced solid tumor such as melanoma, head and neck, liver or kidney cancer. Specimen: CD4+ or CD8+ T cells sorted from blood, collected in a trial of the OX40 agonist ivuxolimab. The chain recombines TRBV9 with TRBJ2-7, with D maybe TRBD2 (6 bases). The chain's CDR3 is CASSVEGHDEQYF. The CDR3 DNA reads TGTGCCAGCAGCGTGGAGGGTCACGACGAGCAGTACTTC.